This T cell receptor beta chain was observed in a study of shared clonotypes between healthy human individuals. The CDR3 is made up of 14 amino acids. Germline V lookup: CDR1 SGHRS, CDR2 YFSETQ. V shed 3 bases and J shed 3 bases, with 9 bases lying between them. As originally analysed: Junction-only sequences without quality scores came from ImmunoSEQ, so filtering differed. TCRdb keeps only in-frame clones here, not all; method: immunoSEQ multiplex PCR. The DNA gave D and trimming, while V, J and clone size come from that table. Of 550,000 to 850,000 clones in the sample, roughly 72% were seen once. As for this clone: A much larger clone differs by one base, so this may be a read error.

Healthy HIV-negative adults with no recent acute infections or vaccinations were recruited as donors. V is TRBV5-1 and J is TRBJ2-2; either TRBD1 or TRBD2 may fit D (5 bases each). Specimen: memory CD4+ T cells sorted from blood. Sample subset: CD45RA-negative fraction. This clonotype originated in a woman in her thirties in good health. CDR3 loop: CASSSQGDTGELFF. Written as DNA, the CDR3 is TGCGCCAGCAGCTCCCAGGGAGACACCGGGGAGCTGTTTTTT.